The T cell receptor beta chain described here comes from a study of PD-1 blockade in classical Hodgkin lymphoma. Turning to the study itself: The nivolumab dose that patients received was 3 mg/kg, given intravenously every 2 weeks.

Trimming removed 1 base at V and 0 bases at J, with 12 bases between. This CDR3 has 16 residues. Germline CDR1 and CDR2: WSHSY and SAAADI. Concerning this clone: Its antigen is unidentified.

Findings and limits, study-wide: Exclusion applied to patients who initiated nivolumab less than 1 year following ASCT.

Generated by immunoSEQ multiplex PCR, the TCRdb table keeps only in-frame clones and is missing some. The sample lists some 100,000 clones; 80% to 95% were seen once. All trial patients relapsed after autologous stem cell transplantation. The material was peripheral blood mononuclear cells (PBMCs), obtained at baseline. This clonotype was obtained from a human donor with classical Hodgkin lymphoma. The genes are TRBV10-2 and TRBJ1-1, with no clear D. CDR3: CASSEWASSMNTEAFF. CDR3 DNA: TGCGCCAGCAGTGAGTGGGCAAGTTCCATGAACACTGAAGCTTTCTTT.